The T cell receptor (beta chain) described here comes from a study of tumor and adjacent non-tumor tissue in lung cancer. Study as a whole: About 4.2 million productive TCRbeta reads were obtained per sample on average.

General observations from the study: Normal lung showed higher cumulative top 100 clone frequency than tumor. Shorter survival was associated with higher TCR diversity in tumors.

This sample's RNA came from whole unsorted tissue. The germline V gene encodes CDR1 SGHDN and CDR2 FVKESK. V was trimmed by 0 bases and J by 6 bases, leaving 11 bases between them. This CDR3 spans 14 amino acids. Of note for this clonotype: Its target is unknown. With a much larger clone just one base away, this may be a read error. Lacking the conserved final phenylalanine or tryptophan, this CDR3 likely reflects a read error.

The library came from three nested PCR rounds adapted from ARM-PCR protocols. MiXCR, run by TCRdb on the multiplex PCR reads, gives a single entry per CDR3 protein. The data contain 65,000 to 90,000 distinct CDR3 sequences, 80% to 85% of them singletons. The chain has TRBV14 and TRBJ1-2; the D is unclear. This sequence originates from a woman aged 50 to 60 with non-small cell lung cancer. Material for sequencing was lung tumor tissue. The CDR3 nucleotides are TGTGCCAGCAGCCAAGACGGGATAGCAGATGGCTACACCTTA. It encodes CASSQDGIADGYTL.